The T cell receptor beta chain described here comes from a study of vaccination effects on CD4 cells after COVID-19. Study overall: Culturing of 2 million to 2.5 million PBMC per well took place with about 9 IU/ml IL-2 and 10 ug/ml peptides. Whole-study results and caveats: Clones from infection and from vaccination both contracted markedly late after vaccination.

Details on this clone: Antigen unknown.

There are 14 residues in the CDR3. With 3 bases removed from V and 7 bases from J, the gap between germline ends came to 12 bases. Per germline, CDR1 KGHDR and CDR2 SFDVKD. Cells that had been cultured for 9 to 10 days were the source of isolated CD4+ T cells. Each person got two doses of an mRNA SARS-CoV-2 vaccine, BNT162b2 or mRNA-1273. Nucleocapsid antibody tests were negative, and the vaccine recipients had no prior SARS-CoV-2 infection. A half-volume exchange with IL-2 medium occurred on days 3 and 7. Some clones are missing from TCRdb's copy, which holds only in-frame ones; the method was immunoSEQ multiplex PCR. There are tens of thousands of clones in the sample; roughly 80% occur only once, and around 2.5% lies in the top ten.

Source: CD4+ T cells from PBMCs cultured without peptide, taken after COVID-19 vaccination. The source of this sequence is a human donor who received a COVID-19 vaccine. This sequence joins TRBV24-1 and TRBJ1-5; D call uncertain. The CDR3 region has the DNA TGTGCCACCAGTGATGCCCGGGTTGAACAGCCCCAGCATTTT. Translating it yields CATSDARVEQPQHF.